These 18 T cell receptor beta chains originate from one sample sequenced in a study of cytomegalovirus exposure and HLA in healthy donors (dated by TCRdb to 2015 to 2018). The method behind the library was the immunoSEQ multiplex PCR assay. A mixture of 60 forward primers for TCR Vbeta segments and 13 reverse primers for TCR Jbeta segments was used in the multiplex PCR. This is the immuneACCESS table as TCRdb keeps it, with only in-frame sequences that have V and J called. A part of the clones is gone; compared with another copy, unresolved V genes explain less than half, and the rest is unexplained. The table for this sample lists 150,000 or so clones; about 83% of them were counted only once. Roughly 4.2% of the sample is in the top ten clones. The source material was PBMCs. The receptor source for this set is a woman aged 40 to 50 in good health and CMV-seronegative.

This rearrangement joins TRBV7-9 to TRBJ2-7; tentative D call: TRBD2 (5 bases). The germline V gene encodes CDR1 SEHNR and CDR2 FQNEAQ (reference sequence). The CDR3 loop spans 13 amino acids. V was cut by 2 bases and J by 3 bases, with 8 bases left in between. CDR3 in amino acids: CASSLPGGYEQYF. CDR3 DNA: TGTGCCAGCAGCTTACCAGGAGGCTACGAGCAGTACTTC.

V gene TRBV2 combines with J gene TRBJ1-5, with no clear D. V shed 6 bases and J shed 5 bases, with 5 bases lying between them. The CDR3 has 11 residues. Germline loops: CDR1 SNHLY, CDR2 FYNNEI. CDR3 DNA sequence: TGTGCCAGCAGCCTTTATCAGCCCCAGCATTTT. It specifies CASSLYQPQHF.

This clone was seen a few times. This rearrangement joins TRBV15 to TRBJ1-2, with 7 bases lining up with TRBD1. The V and J ends lost 2 bases and 2 bases, in that order; junction bases with no gene match: 8. The CDR3 spans 16 residues. Germline assignment: CDR1 LNHNV and CDR2 YYDKDF (reference sequence). Written as DNA, the CDR3 is TGTGCCACCAGCAGACGCGGGACAGCTGTAAACTATGGCTACACCTTC. This sequence encodes CATSRRGTAVNYGYTF.

This chain joins TRBV2 and TRBJ1-1, with D possibly matching TRBD1 (5 bases). Trimming removed 7 bases at V and 2 bases at J, with 8 bases between. This CDR3 contains 12 residues. Germline V gene lookup returns CDR1 SNHLY and CDR2 FYNNEI. The chain's CDR3 is CASTGLNTEAFF. In DNA form, the CDR3 reads TGTGCCAGCACAGGGCTAAACACTGAAGCTTTCTTT.

This chain links TRBV29-1 with TRBJ2-7, with 9 bases aligning to TRBD2. CDR3 size: 14 residues. Germline V gene sequence: CDR1 SQVTM, CDR2 ANQGSEA. The V gene end was trimmed by 7 bases and the J gene end by 0 bases; junction bases not matched to a gene: 7. This CDR3 is CSARLAELSYEQYF. As DNA, the CDR3 is TGCAGCGCCAGACTAGCGGAGCTCTCCTACGAGCAGTACTTC.

V is TRBV6-1 and J is TRBJ1-1; the D is unclear. V was clipped by 4 bases and J by 4 bases, with 13 bases between them. Germline lookup yields CDR1 MNHNS and CDR2 SASEGT. The CDR3 runs to 14 residues. The CDR3 nucleotides read TGTGCCAGCAGTGGGTCGACTTTGGGCACTGAAGCTTTCTTT. It specifies CASSGSTLGTEAFF.

The rearrangement links TRBV7-2 to TRBJ1-2; no clear D. The CDR3 loop spans 12 amino acids. Trimming stripped 5 bases from V and 5 bases from J, with 9 bases between. Germline V lookup: CDR1 SGHTA, CDR2 FQGNSA. In DNA form, the CDR3 reads TGTGCCAGCAGCCAACTACCTTATGGCTACACCTTC. It encodes CASSQLPYGYTF.

The rearrangement links TRBV5-1 to TRBJ1-2; possible D gene TRBD1, 5 bases. Looked up from germline, CDR1 is SGHRS and CDR2 is YFSETQ. The length of the CDR3 is 12 residues. CDR3 residues: CGLGVGGYGYTF. CDR3 in DNA: TGCGGGCTGGGTGTGGGGGGGTATGGCTACACCTTC.

The gene calls are TRBV6-6 and TRBJ2-5, with 8 bases identical to TRBD1. The J call is uncertain, as TRBJ2-7 better fits the DNA end. This CDR3 has 14 residues. From germline, CDR1 is MNHNY and CDR2 SVGAGI (reference sequence). This chain's CDR3 is CASSYTGGSYEQYF. CDR3 DNA: TGTGCCAGCAGTTACACAGGGGGGTCCTACGAGCAGTACTTC.

This chain joins TRBV6-5 and TRBJ2-1; 7 nucleotides agree with TRBD2. Losses at the gene ends were 9 bases for V and 1 base for J; bases not matched to a gene: 0. Germline-derived CDR1 and CDR2 are MNHEY and SVGAGI. CDR3 size: 12 residues. CDR3 DNA sequence: TGTGCCAGAGCGGGGTCCTACAATGAGCAGTTCTTC. As protein: CARAGSYNEQFF.

V usage is TRBV7-2 and J usage is TRBJ2-1, with D tentatively TRBD1 (5 bases). The CDR3 sequence is 14 residues long. V lost 6 bases and J lost 8, with 17 bases in between. Germline V gene lookup returns CDR1 SGHTA and CDR2 FQGNSA. CDR3 loop: CASRRTPQSDEQFF. CDR3 DNA sequence: TGTGCCAGCAGAAGGACACCCCAAAGCGATGAGCAGTTCTTC.

The chain joins TRBV2 to TRBJ1-4; D is ambiguous. CDR3 length: 14 amino acids. The ends were cut back, 8 bases at V and 1 base at J, with 11 bases in the middle. CDR1 is SNHLY and CDR2 is FYNNEI in the germline V gene. CDR3 DNA sequence: TGTGCCAGCTCTAGGACTGAAACTAATGAAAAACTGTTTTTT. Translation: CASSRTETNEKLFF.

This chain uses TRBV27 with TRBJ2-1, with 11 bases that match TRBD2. This CDR3 spans 15 amino acids. Germline CDR1 MNHEY, CDR2 SMNVEV (reference sequence). V lost 5 bases to trimming and J lost 9 bases; unmatched junction nucleotides: 9. The CDR3 sequence: CASSPISGRAGEQFF. DNA of the CDR3: TGTGCCAGCAGTCCTATTAGCGGGAGGGCGGGTGAGCAGTTCTTC.

Regarding this clone: In this CDR3 the conserved last residue, phenylalanine or tryptophan, is missing, so a read error is likely. No DNA is shown, since the ends of the CDR3 on it are uncertain; the CDR3 is the one TCRdb lists. The J gene is TRBJ1-5, the V gene TRBV7-9. The germline CDR1 and CDR2 sequences are SEHNR and FQNEAQ (reference sequence). The CDR3 is made up of 13 amino acids, end residues included. The chain's CDR3 is CASSVPGTTAGTL.

The chain uses TRBV7-8 and TRBJ2-7; 7 bases are shared with TRBD2. Germline trimming cut 1 base from V and 0 bases from J; bases unmatched to any gene: 3. Germline CDR1 SGHVS, CDR2 FQNEAQ. The CDR3 spans 15 residues. CDR3 nucleotide sequence: TGTGCCAGCAGCTTAGTGGCTAGCGGCTCCTACGAGCAGTACTTC. Amino acid sequence: CASSLVASGSYEQYF.

This chain joins TRBV5-1 and TRBJ2-3; D is possibly TRBD2 (7 bases). This CDR3 is built from 16 residues. Germline loops: CDR1 SGHRS, CDR2 YFSETQ. V was trimmed by 0 bases and J by 5 bases, leaving 16 bases between them. CDR3 bases: TGCGCCAGCAGCTTGGTTAACGGGGGGCCGGGAGATACGCAGTATTTT. Translation: CASSLVNGGPGDTQYF.

The table lists this clone with a few counts. The CDR3 protein is CASSKEDEKLFF. The DNA of the CDR3 is TGCGCCAGCAGTAAGGAGGATGAAAAACTGTTTTTT. V usage is TRBV5-1 and J usage is TRBJ1-4, with D unresolved. Germline-derived CDR1 and CDR2 are SGHRS and YFSETQ. The length of the CDR3 is 12 residues. The V end lost 5 bases, the J end lost 6 bases, and 8 bases lay between the germline ends. The entire variable domain, with the rest obtained from reference TRBV5-1 and TRBJ1-4, is as follows: KAGVTQTPRYLIKTRGQQVTLSCSPISGHRSVSWYQQTPGQGLQFLFEYFSETQRNKGNFPGRFSGRQFSNSRSEMNVSTLELGDSALYLCASSKEDEKLFFGSGTQLSVL.

This clone appeared a single time. This is likely a read error, given that the CDR3 carries no conserved phenylalanine or tryptophan at its end. The limits of the CDR3 on the DNA are not certain, so only TCRdb's listed CDR3 is given. The CDR3 sequence: CASSEYREQGPAS. The chain recombines TRBV6-1 with TRBJ1-2; TRBD1 is taken as the D call from the table, unchecked against the DNA. The CDR3 comprises 13 residues, both ends counted. Germline V gene sequence: CDR1 MNHNS, CDR2 SASEGT.